The 5 T cell receptor beta chains below come from one sample, sequenced in a study of blood T cell repertoires in COVID-19. Sequencing used immunoSEQ multiplex PCR; TCRdb keeps in-frame clones, though not all of them. The data hold about 220,000 clones, with 88% observed a single time. The specimen was PBMCs or T cells enriched from blood (not recorded which). All receptors derive from a woman under 40 who had recovered from COVID-19.

The chain links TRBV6-5 to TRBJ1-1; TRBD1 agrees at 7 bases. Trimming took 6 bases from V and 4 from J; bases not matched to a gene: 5. This CDR3 region has 13 residues. Germline CDR1 and CDR2: MNHEY and SVGAGI. CDR3 residues: CASSAAGGTEAFF. CDR3 sequence (DNA): TGTGCCAGCAGCGCGGCAGGGGGCACTGAAGCTTTCTTT.

This chain uses TRBV4-3 with TRBJ1-2; D is perhaps TRBD1 (6 bases). The CDR3 spans 14 residues. Germline V lookup: CDR1 LGHNA, CDR2 YSLEER. V lost 1 base to trimming and J lost 8 bases, with 14 bases between them. The CDR3 spells CASSQGRGARGYTF. In DNA, the CDR3 is TGCGCCAGCAGCCAAGGCCGGGGGGCAAGGGGCTACACCTTC.

V usage is TRBV7-9 and J usage is TRBJ1-2; no reliable D call. The CDR3 extends over 16 amino acids. Germline-derived CDR1 and CDR2 are SEHNR and FQNEAQ (reference sequence). Trimming stripped 1 base from V and 0 bases from J, with 12 bases between. CDR3 sequence (DNA): TGTGCCAGCAGCTTAGACCCGACACCAGCTAACTATGGCTACACCTTC. Translation gives CASSLDPTPANYGYTF.

In its sample, this clone was seen a few times. The genes are TRBV4-2 and TRBJ2-5, with 8 bases matching TRBD2. The V gene's germline CDR1 is LGHNA and CDR2 YNFKEQ. This CDR3 region has 13 residues. The J segment lost 5 bases and the V segment lost 4 bases, leaving 3 bases of the junction unmatched. The CDR3 reads CASSPGLGETQYF. DNA of the CDR3: TGTGCCAGCAGCCCGGGACTAGGCGAGACCCAGTACTTC.

V usage is TRBV5-4 and J usage is TRBJ2-5; 7 bases align to TRBD1. Germline-derived CDR1 and CDR2 are SGHNT and YYREEE (reference sequence). The CDR3 runs to 15 residues. Losses at the gene ends were 1 base for V and 1 base for J; bases not matched to a gene: 4. The CDR3: CASSLTGVLQETQYF. CDR3 nucleotides: TGTGCCAGCAGCTTGACAGGGGTTCTCCAAGAGACCCAGTACTTC.